These T cell receptor beta chains were read from a single sample in a study of neoadjuvant anti-PD-1 for oral cavity cancer. The protocol was immunoSEQ multiplex PCR, while the TCRdb copy is restricted to in-frame clones and leaves out a portion. The sample lists more than 7,000 clones; 50% to 75% were seen once. The sample consisted of tumor tissue, taken before nivolumab (anti-PD-1) treatment. These TCRs come from a person aged 40-85 years with oral cavity squamous cell carcinoma. The CDR3 runs from the conserved cysteine through the conserved F or W. The order of the fields is D gene, clone size, V gene, J gene, CDR3 protein, CDR3 DNA. D genes are given only for firm matches. For some rows the clone size is stated as once, few or many, or as a class when expanded; others skip it.

>-|-|TRBV7-3|TRBJ2-5
CASSKTGYQETQYF
TGTGCCAGCAGTAAAACAGGATACCAAGAGACCCAGTACTTC
>-|-|TRBV15|TRBJ1-3
CATSSNAGRSGNTIYF
TGTGCCACCAGCAGTAACGCAGGACGCTCTGGAAACACCATATATTTT
>-|-|TRBV7-9|TRBJ2-7
CASSHRVSREQYF
TGTGCCAGCAGCCACAGGGTTTCGCGCGAGCAGTACTTC
>-|large|TRBV2|TRBJ1-3
CASSEARQAGNTIYF
TGTGCCAGCAGTGAAGCGAGACAGGCTGGAAACACCATATATTTT
>-|once|TRBV6-5|TRBJ1-2
CASSVQGHTF
TGTGCCAGCAGTGTACAGGGCCACACCTTC
>TRBD1|-|TRBV27|TRBJ2-6
CASSFTGGSGANVLTF
TGTGCCAGCAGTTTTACAGGGGGCTCTGGGGCCAACGTCCTGACTTTC
>-|-|TRBV19|TRBJ1-5
CASSTGPLIQPQHF
TGTGCCAGTAGTACGGGACCCCTCATTCAGCCCCAGCATTTT
>-|few|TRBV4-1|TRBJ2-1
CASSSPQPELYNEQFF
TGCGCCAGCAGCTCCCCACAGCCGGAGCTTTACAATGAGCAGTTCTTC
>TRBD1|-|TRBV6-1|TRBJ2-5
CASRAGQAGETQYF
TGTGCCAGCAGGGCGGGACAGGCAGGAGAGACCCAGTACTTC
>TRBD1|-|TRBV19|TRBJ1-1
CASSTSGGLEAFF
TGTGCCAGTAGTACATCAGGGGGCCTTGAAGCTTTCTTT
>-|few|TRBV2|TRBJ1-1
CASSDPRFGRTEAFF
TGTGCCAGCAGTGATCCCCGTTTCGGGCGGACTGAAGCTTTCTTT
>-|-|TRBV7-2|TRBJ2-5
CASSPGVRLSGQETQYF
TGTGCCAGCAGCCCAGGGGTTAGGTTAAGTGGGCAAGAGACCCAGTACTTC
>-|-|TRBV11-3|TRBJ1-6
CASRTGPRGSPLHF
TGTGCCAGCAGAACAGGGCCTAGGGGGTCACCCCTCCACTTT
>-|once|TRBV6-5|TRBJ1-2
CASMRGDNYGYTF
TGTGCCAGCATGCGGGGGGATAACTATGGCTACACCTTC
>-|-|TRBV5-8|TRBJ2-6
CASSFPHFSGANVLTF
TGTGCCAGCAGCTTTCCCCATTTCTCTGGGGCCAACGTCCTGACTTTC
>-|-|TRBV7-8|TRBJ1-6
CASSLSEHATINSPLHF
TGTGCCAGCAGCTTAAGTGAACACGCGACGATAAATTCACCCCTCCACTTT
>-|-|TRBV19|TRBJ2-5
CASSIRGETQYF
TGTGCCAGTAGTATAAGGGGAGAGACCCAGTACTTC
>TRBD1|-|TRBV28|TRBJ1-6
CASTPGTGFNSPLHF
TGTGCCAGCACTCCCGGGACAGGATTTAATTCACCCCTCCACTTT
>-|few|TRBV18|TRBJ1-2
CASSHRTDFNYGYTF
TGTGCCAGCTCACATAGGACAGATTTTAACTATGGCTACACCTTC
>TRBD1|-|TRBV6-1|TRBJ2-7
CASSVGTASYEQYF
TGTGCCAGCAGTGTCGGGACAGCCTCCTACGAGCAGTACTTC
>-|-|TRBV28|TRBJ1-1
CASSYPLIDSPGRDTEAFF
TGTGCCAGCAGTTATCCACTCATAGACAGTCCGGGAAGGGACACTGAAGCTTTCTTT
>-|-|TRBV9|TRBJ1-6
CASSVEQGNSPLHF
TGTGCCAGCAGCGTAGAACAGGGAAATTCACCCCTCCACTTT
>-|-|TRBV27|TRBJ1-4
CASSQNEKLFF
TGTGCCAGCAGTCAAAATGAAAAACTGTTTTTT
>-|-|TRBV6-1|TRBJ1-1
CASVGGTEAFF
TGTGCCAGCGTGGGGGGCACTGAAGCTTTCTTT
>-|-|TRBV6-1|TRBJ2-7
CASSPPGRYEQYF
TGTGCCAGCAGCCCTCCGGGACGATACGAGCAGTACTTC
>-|-|TRBV10-2|TRBJ1-1
CASSDFSPRMGSEAFF
TGCGCCAGCAGTGATTTTTCGCCGAGGATGGGCTCTGAAGCTTTCTTT
>TRBD1|-|TRBV9|TRBJ2-5
CASSVGRTGASQETQYF
TGTGCCAGCAGCGTCGGACGGACAGGGGCCTCCCAAGAGACCCAGTACTTC
>-|-|TRBV6-1|TRBJ2-5
CASRQETQYF
TGTGCCAGCAGGCAAGAGACCCAGTACTTC
>-|large|TRBV7-7|TRBJ1-5
CASSFRTRRGNQPQHF
TGTGCCAGCAGCTTCCGGACAAGGAGAGGGAATCAGCCCCAGCATTTT
>-|-|TRBV10-2|TRBJ2-7
CASSELQGTTGEQYF
TGCGCCAGCAGTGAGCTCCAAGGGACCACGGGTGAGCAGTACTTC
>-|-|TRBV19|TRBJ1-2
CASRGTLYGYTF
TGTGCCAGTAGAGGTACACTCTATGGCTACACCTTC
>-|-|TRBV19|TRBJ1-2
CASSMRGHNYGYTF
TGTGCCAGTAGTATGAGGGGACACAACTATGGCTACACCTTC
>-|-|TRBV27|TRBJ1-1
CASSLSPSGVTEAFF
TGTGCCAGCAGTTTATCTCCCTCGGGGGTTACTGAAGCTTTCTTT
>-|few|TRBV28|TRBJ1-1
CASSPLPSPDRWDTEAFF
TGTGCCAGCAGTCCCCTCCCGTCTCCTGACAGATGGGACACTGAAGCTTTCTTT
>TRBD1|few|TRBV25-1|TRBJ1-2
CASSSRDSLLYGYTF
TGTGCCAGCAGTTCCCGGGACAGCCTCCTCTATGGCTACACCTTC